This TCR beta chain was observed in a study of Ad26.COV2.S vaccination and SARS-CoV-2 variants. The CDR3 is made up of 14 amino acids. CDR1 is SGHDN, CDR2 FVKESK, per germline. V was shortened by 4 bases and J by 4 bases, with 12 bases between the two germline ends. Clones were read by immunoSEQ multiplex PCR, and TCRdb kept only the in-frame ones, dropping some. Of 350,000 to 500,000 clones listed, about 90% are singletons. Treatment meaning: about 20 received Ad26.COV2.S at low or high dose, single or two shots; about 5 received placebo; per-sample allocation not given. Vaccine and placebo recipients were sampled on day 63 after the first injection.

This chain connects TRBV14 to TRBJ2-3; tentative D call: TRBD2 (6 bases). The source of this sequence is a person aged 18-65 years who received the Ad26.COV2.S COVID-19 vaccine or a placebo. This material consisted of peripheral blood, taken in a trial of Ad26.COV2.S vaccine versus placebo. CDR3 sequence (DNA): TGTGCCAGCAGCCCGGGAGTTTGGGCAGATACGCAGTATTTT. Protein product: CASSPGVWADTQYF.